This is a list of T cell receptor beta chains from one sample in a study of cytomegalovirus exposure and HLA in healthy donors. Libraries were prepared by immunoSEQ multiplex PCR; TCRdb keeps only in-frame clonotypes and omits some of them. The table lists 200,000 or so clones, about 77% of them singletons. Sequences were obtained from PBMCs. All receptors derive from a woman in her twenties or thirties in good health and CMV-seropositive. Each CDR3 is given with its conserved first and last residue. D genes are given only for firm matches. Clone size is not always given. Where it is, it says once, few, many or a class for expanded clones.

TRBV6-1	TRBD2	.	TRBJ2-3	CASSRTSGTGRQYF	TGTGCCAGCAGTCGGACTAGCGGGACTGGTAGGCAGTATTTT
TRBV20-1	.	.	TRBJ1-1	CSAYYTEAFF	TGCAGTGCTTATTACACTGAAGCTTTCTTT
TRBV7-9	TRBD1	.	TRBJ1-1	CSSSSLRQGEAFF	TGTTCCAGCAGCTCCCTGAGACAGGGAGAAGCTTTCTTT
TRBV19	TRBD1	.	TRBJ2-7	CASSIYGQGSTYEQYF	TGTGCCAGTAGTATTTACGGACAGGGGAGCACCTACGAGCAGTACTTC
TRBV4-2	TRBD2	.	TRBJ2-7	CASSQTSGFAYEQYF	TGTGCCAGCAGCCAAACTAGCGGGTTCGCCTACGAGCAGTACTTC
TRBV7-2	.	.	TRBJ1-4	CASSPISGYEKLFF	TGTGCCAGCAGCCCGATTTCGGGTTACGAAAAACTGTTTTTT
TRBV7-9	TRBD2	once	TRBJ2-1	CATPGAGGKYNEQFF	TGTGCCACCCCAGGCGCGGGAGGGAAGTACAATGAGCAGTTCTTC
TRBV6-6	.	.	TRBJ1-2	CASSTSRHNYGYTF	TGTGCCAGCAGTACGAGTCGCCATAACTATGGCTACACCTTC
TRBV7-6	.	.	TRBJ2-5	CASSLAPRETQYF	TGTGCCAGCAGCTTAGCCCCTAGGGAGACCCAGTACTTC
TRBV7-8	.	.	TRBJ2-2	CASSLIDSLGTGELFF	TGTGCCAGCAGCTTGATAGACAGTCTTGGCACCGGGGAGCTGTTTTTT
TRBV10-3	.	.	TRBJ2-1	CAISKTATGQINEQFF	TGTGCCATCAGCAAAACCGCGACGGGACAAATCAATGAGCAGTTCTTC
TRBV27	.	.	TRBJ1-5	CASSSTAGRINQPQHF	TGTGCCAGCAGCAGTACTGCGGGACGGATCAATCAGCCCCAGCATTTT
TRBV30	.	.	TRBJ2-1	CHPGQNPSLHDNEQFF	TGCCACCCCGGACAGAACCCTTCCCTCCACGACAATGAGCAGTTCTTC
TRBV28	TRBD2	.	TRBJ2-7	CASSSSSGRGYEQYF	TGTGCCAGCAGTTCCTCTAGCGGGAGGGGCTACGAGCAGTACTTC
TRBV2	TRBD1	.	TRBJ2-6	CASSGLPGTGASGANVLTF	TGTGCCAGCAGTGGACTTCCCGGGACAGGCGCCTCTGGGGCCAACGTCCTGACTTTC
TRBV18	TRBD1	.	TRBJ1-1	CASSPQTGGFSEAFF	TGTGCCAGCTCACCTCAGACAGGGGGCTTCTCTGAAGCTTTCTTT
TRBV6-5	TRBD1	.	TRBJ1-2	CASSRDRASYGYTF	TGTGCCAGCAGTCGTGACAGGGCGAGCTATGGCTACACCTTC
TRBV6-6	TRBD1	.	TRBJ1-2	CASSWDRVGGYTF	TGTGCCAGCAGTTGGGACAGGGTAGGCGGCTACACCTTC
TRBV20-1	.	.	TRBJ1-1	CSADSNTEAFF	TGCAGTGCCGACAGTAACACTGAAGCTTTCTTT
TRBV2	.	.	TRBJ2-1	CASSASGVVPNEQFF	TGTGCCAGCAGTGCGTCGGGAGTCGTCCCCAATGAGCAGTTCTTC
TRBV6-1	.	.	TRBJ1-2	CASSEVRVANYGYTF	TGTGCCAGCAGTGAAGTGCGGGTAGCTAACTATGGCTACACCTTC
TRBV10-3	.	.	TRBJ1-3	CAISQGTGNTIYF	TGTGCCATCAGCCAGGGGACTGGAAACACCATATATTTT
TRBV9	TRBD2	.	TRBJ2-1	CASSVVSRWGLAGSSSYNEQFF	TGTGCCAGCAGCGTAGTTTCCCGTTGGGGACTAGCGGGCTCAAGCTCCTACAATGAGCAGTTCTTC
TRBV9	.	.	TRBJ1-1	CASSVGGLGTEAFF	TGTGCCAGCAGCGTAGGGGGGCTCGGCACTGAAGCTTTCTTT
TRBV4-2	TRBD1	.	TRBJ1-1	CASSQGTGGLTEAFF	TGTGCCAGCAGCCAAGGGACAGGGGGCTTAACTGAAGCTTTCTTT
TRBV4-1	.	.	TRBJ1-2	CASSQEPGEGYGYTF	TGCGCCAGCAGCCAAGAACCAGGGGAGGGCTATGGCTACACCTTC